The clone carrying this T cell receptor (beta chain) appeared a few times. No conserved phenylalanine or tryptophan is present at the end of the CDR3, so a read error is the likely explanation. The DNA is left out, because the CDR3 cannot be placed on it with certainty; the CDR3 is given as TCRdb lists it. The method was immunoSEQ multiplex PCR; TCRdb's version includes in-frame clones alone and lacks a portion of them. The table shows 84,000 or so clones, with approximately 86% occurring only once. Germline V lookup: CDR1 MNHNS, CDR2 SASEGT. Ends included, the CDR3 has 11 residues. These data are taken from a study of blood T cell repertoires in COVID-19. Overall study context: The cDNA or gDNA used as material had been derived from T cells, B-cell-depleted T cells, or PBMCs.

V gene TRBV6-1 combines with J gene TRBJ1-1. This clonotype was sampled from a woman aged 70-85 years with active or convalescent COVID-19. The specimen sequenced was peripheral blood. The CDR3 reads CASSEGPTAAI.